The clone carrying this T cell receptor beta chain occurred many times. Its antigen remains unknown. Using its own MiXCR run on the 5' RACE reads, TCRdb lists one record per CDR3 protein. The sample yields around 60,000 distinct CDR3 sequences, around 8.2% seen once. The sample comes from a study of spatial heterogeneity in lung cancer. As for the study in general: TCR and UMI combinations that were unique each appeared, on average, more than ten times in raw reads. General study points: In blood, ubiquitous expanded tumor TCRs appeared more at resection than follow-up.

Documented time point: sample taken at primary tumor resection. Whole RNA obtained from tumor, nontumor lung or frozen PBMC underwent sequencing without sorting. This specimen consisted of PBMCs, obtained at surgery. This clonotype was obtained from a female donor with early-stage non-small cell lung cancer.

CDR3 coding DNA: TGTGCCAGCAGTTTAGTGGGGGGGGCCTACAATGAGCAGTTCTTC. As protein: CASSLVGGAYNEQFF. The V call is TRBV27, the J call TRBJ2-1, with 7 bases lining up with TRBD2. The CDR3 has 15 amino acids. Germline V lookup: CDR1 MNHEY, CDR2 SMNVEV (reference sequence). With V trimmed by 2 bases and J by 2 bases, 3 bases remained unmatched.